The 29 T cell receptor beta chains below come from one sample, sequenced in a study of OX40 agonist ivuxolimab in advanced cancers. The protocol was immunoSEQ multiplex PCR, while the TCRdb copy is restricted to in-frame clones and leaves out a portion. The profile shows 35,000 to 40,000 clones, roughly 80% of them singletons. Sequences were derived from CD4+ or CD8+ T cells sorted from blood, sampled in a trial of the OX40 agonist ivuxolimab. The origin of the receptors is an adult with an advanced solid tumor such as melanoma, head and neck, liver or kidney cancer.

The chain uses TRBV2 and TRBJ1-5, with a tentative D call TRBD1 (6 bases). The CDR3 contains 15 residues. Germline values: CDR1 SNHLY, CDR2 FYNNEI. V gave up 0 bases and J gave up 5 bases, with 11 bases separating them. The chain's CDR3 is CASSEARGRYQPQHF. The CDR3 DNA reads TGTGCCAGCAGTGAAGCTCGGGGGCGGTATCAGCCCCAGCATTTT. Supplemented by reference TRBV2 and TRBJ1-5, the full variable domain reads EPEVTQTPSHQVTQMGQEVILRCVPISNHLYFYWYRQILGQKVEFLVSFYNNEISEKSEIFDDQFSVERPDGSNFTLKIRSTKLEDSAMYFCASSEARGRYQPQHFGDGTRLSIL.

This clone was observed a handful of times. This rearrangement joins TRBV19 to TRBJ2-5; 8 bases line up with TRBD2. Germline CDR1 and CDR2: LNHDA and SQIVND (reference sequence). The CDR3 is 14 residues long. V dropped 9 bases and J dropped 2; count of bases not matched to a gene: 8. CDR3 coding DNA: TGTGCCAGCGACCGGGGGGGCCGTCAAGAGACCCAGTACTTC. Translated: CASDRGGRQETQYF.

The CDR3 is CASSQEEGSEKLFF. In DNA form, the CDR3 reads TGTGCCAGCAGCCAAGAAGAGGGAAGTGAAAAACTGTTTTTT. The rearrangement joins TRBV4-2 to TRBJ1-4; the D is unclear. Per germline, CDR1 LGHNA and CDR2 YNFKEQ. V gave up 0 bases and J gave up 7 bases, with 9 bases separating them. The CDR3 spans 14 residues.

The CDR3 reads CAWSRLGDTQYF. The CDR3, as DNA: TGTGCCTGGAGCCGACTGGGGGATACGCAGTATTTT. V usage is TRBV30 and J usage is TRBJ2-3, with D hard to call. CDR3 length: 12 residues. Between the trimmed V and J ends, which lost 3 bases and 6 bases, there was a span of 10 bases. Per germline, CDR1 GTSNPN and CDR2 SVGIG (reference sequence).

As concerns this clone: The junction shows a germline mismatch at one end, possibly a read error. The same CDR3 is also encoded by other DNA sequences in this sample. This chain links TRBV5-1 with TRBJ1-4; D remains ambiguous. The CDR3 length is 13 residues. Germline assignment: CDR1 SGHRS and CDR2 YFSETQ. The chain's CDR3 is CASSLGSGEKLFF. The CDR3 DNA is TGCGCCAGCAGCTTGGGTTCCGGGGAAAAGCTGTTTTTT.

The CDR3: CASSPRDSGYTF. The CDR3 DNA follows: TGTGCCAGCTCACCTAGGGACAGCGGCTACACCTTC. The rearrangement uses TRBV18 and TRBJ1-2, with 7 bases fitting TRBD1. This CDR3 region has 12 residues. Germline V gene data show CDR1 as KGHSH and CDR2 as LQKENI. J gave up 8 bases and V 3 bases, and 3 bases lay outside the gene matches.

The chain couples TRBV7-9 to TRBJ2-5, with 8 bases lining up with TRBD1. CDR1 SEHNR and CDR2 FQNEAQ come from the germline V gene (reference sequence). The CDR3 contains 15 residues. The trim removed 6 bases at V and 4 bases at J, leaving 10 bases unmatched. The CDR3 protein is CASRFITGGGETQYF. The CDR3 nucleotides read TGTGCCAGCAGGTTCATCACAGGGGGTGGAGAGACCCAGTACTTC.

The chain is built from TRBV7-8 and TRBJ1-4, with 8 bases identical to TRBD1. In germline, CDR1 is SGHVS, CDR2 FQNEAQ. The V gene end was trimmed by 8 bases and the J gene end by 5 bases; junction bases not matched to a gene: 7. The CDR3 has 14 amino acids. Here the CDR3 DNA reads TGTGCCAGCGGCGCCCGGACAGGGAATGAAAAACTGTTTTTT. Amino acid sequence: CASGARTGNEKLFF.

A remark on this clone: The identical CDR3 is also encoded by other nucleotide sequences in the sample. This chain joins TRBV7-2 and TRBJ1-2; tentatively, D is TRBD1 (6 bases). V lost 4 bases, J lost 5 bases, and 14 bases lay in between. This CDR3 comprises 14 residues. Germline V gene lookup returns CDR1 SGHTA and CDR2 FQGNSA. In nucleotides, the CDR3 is TGTGCCAGCAGCTACAACAGGGATGGTTATGGCTACACCTTC. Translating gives CASSYNRDGYGYTF.

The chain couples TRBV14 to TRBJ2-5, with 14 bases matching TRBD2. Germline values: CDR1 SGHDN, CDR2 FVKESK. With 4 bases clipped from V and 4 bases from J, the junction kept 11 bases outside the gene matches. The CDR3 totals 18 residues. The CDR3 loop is CASSPGTSGGLRGETQYF. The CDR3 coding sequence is TGTGCCAGCAGCCCAGGGACTAGCGGGGGTCTTCGGGGAGAGACCCAGTACTTC.

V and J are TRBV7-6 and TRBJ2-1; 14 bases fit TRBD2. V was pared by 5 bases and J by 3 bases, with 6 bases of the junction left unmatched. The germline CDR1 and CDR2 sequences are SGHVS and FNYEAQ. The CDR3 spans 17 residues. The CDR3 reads CASSRRLAGGDYNEQFF. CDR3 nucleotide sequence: TGTGCCAGCAGCAGAAGACTAGCGGGGGGGGACTACAATGAGCAGTTCTTC. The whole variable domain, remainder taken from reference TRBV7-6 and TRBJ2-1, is GAGVSQSPRYKVTKRGQDVALRCDPISGHVSLYWYRQALGQGPEFLTYFNYEAQQDKSGLPNDRFSAERPEGSISTLTIQRTEQRDSAMYRCASSRRLAGGDYNEQFFGPGTRLTVL.

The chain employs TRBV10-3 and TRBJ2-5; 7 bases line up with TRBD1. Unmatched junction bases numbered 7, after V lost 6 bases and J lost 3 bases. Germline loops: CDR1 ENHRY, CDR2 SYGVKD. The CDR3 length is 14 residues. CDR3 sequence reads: CAIRGDSGEETQYF. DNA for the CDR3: TGTGCCATCAGGGGGGACAGCGGAGAAGAGACCCAGTACTTC.

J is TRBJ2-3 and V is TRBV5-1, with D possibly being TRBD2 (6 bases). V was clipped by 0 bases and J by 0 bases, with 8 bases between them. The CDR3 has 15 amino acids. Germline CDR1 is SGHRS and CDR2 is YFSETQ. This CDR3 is CASSLAGVSTDTQYF. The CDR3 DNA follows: TGCGCCAGCAGCTTGGCGGGGGTGAGCACAGATACGCAGTATTTT. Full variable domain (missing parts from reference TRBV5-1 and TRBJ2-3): KAGVTQTPRYLIKTRGQQVTLSCSPISGHRSVSWYQQTPGQGLQFLFEYFSETQRNKGNFPGRFSGRQFSNSRSEMNVSTLELGDSALYLCASSLAGVSTDTQYFGPGTRLTVL.

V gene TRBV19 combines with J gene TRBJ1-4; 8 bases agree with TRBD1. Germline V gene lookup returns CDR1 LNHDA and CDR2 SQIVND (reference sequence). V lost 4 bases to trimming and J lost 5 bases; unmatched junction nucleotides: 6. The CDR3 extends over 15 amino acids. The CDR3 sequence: CASSSRDRLNEKLFF. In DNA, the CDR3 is TGTGCCAGTAGTAGTCGGGACAGGTTAAATGAAAAACTGTTTTTT.

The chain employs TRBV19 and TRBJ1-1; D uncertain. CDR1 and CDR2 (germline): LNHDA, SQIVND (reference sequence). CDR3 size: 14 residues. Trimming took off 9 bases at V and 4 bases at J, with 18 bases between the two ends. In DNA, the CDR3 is TGTGCCAGCTCCAGGCCCAGGCCGGGCACTGAAGCTTTCTTT. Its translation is CASSRPRPGTEAFF. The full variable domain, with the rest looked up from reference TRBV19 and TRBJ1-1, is DGGITQSPKYLFRKEGQNVTLSCEQNLNHDAMYWYRQDPGQGLRLIYYSQIVNDFQKGDIAEGYSVSREKKESFPLTVTSAQKNPTAFYLCASSRPRPGTEAFFGQGTRLTVV.

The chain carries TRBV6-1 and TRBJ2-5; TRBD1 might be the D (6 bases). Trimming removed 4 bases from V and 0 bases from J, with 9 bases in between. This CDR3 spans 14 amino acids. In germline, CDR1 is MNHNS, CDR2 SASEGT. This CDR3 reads CASSGQGYQETQYF. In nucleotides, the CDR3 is TGTGCCAGCAGTGGGCAGGGGTACCAAGAGACCCAGTACTTC.

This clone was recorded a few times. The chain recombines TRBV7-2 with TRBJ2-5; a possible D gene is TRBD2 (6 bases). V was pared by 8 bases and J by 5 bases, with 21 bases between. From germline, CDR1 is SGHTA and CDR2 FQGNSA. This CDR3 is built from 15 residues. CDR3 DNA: TGTGCCAGCGGCCGTTTTGGGGGGAATGGGGAGACCCAGTACTTC. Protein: CASGRFGGNGETQYF.

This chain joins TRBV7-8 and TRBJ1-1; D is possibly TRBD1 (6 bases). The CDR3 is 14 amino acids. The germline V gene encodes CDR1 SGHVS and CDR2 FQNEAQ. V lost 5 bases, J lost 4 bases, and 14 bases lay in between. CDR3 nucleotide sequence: TGTGCCAGCAGCCTAGGACAGCGGACCACTGAAGCTTTCTTT. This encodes CASSLGQRTTEAFF.

The CDR3 sequence is CSPGESTEAFF. The DNA of the CDR3 is TGCAGCCCCGGGGAGAGCACTGAAGCTTTCTTT. The chain links TRBV20-1 to TRBJ1-1; D is undetermined. The germline V gene encodes CDR1 DFQATT and CDR2 SNEGSKA (reference sequence). This CDR3 is 11 amino acids long.

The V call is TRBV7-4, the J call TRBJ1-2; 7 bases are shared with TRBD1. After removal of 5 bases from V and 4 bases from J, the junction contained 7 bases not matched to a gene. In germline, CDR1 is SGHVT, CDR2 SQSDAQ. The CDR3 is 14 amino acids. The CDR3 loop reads CASSKAGQFYGYTF. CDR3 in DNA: TGTGCCAGCAGCAAAGCGGGACAGTTCTATGGCTACACCTTC.

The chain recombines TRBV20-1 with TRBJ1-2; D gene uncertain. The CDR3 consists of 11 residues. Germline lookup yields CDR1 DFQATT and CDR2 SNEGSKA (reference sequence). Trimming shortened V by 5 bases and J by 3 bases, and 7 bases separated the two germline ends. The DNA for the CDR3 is TGCAGTGCTCGAAAGGACTATGGCTACACCTTC. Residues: CSARKDYGYTF.

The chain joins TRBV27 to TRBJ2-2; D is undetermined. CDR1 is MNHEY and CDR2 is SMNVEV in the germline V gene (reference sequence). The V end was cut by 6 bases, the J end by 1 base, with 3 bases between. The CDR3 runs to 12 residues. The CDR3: CASSLNTGELFF. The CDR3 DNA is TGTGCCAGCAGCCTGAACACCGGGGAGCTGTTTTTT.

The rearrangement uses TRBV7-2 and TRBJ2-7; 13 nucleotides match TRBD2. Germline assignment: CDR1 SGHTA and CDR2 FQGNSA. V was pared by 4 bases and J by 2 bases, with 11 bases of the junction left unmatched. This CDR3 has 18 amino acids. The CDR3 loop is CASSSTSGGAVFTYEQYF. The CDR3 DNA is TGTGCCAGCAGCTCCACTAGCGGGGGGGCTGTTTTCACCTACGAGCAGTACTTC. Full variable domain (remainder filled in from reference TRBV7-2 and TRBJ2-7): GAGVSQSPSNKVTEKGKDVELRCDPISGHTALYWYRQSLGQGLEFLIYFQGNSAPDKSGLPSDRFSAERTGGSVSTLTIQRTQQEDSAVYLCASSSTSGGAVFTYEQYFGPGTRLTVT.

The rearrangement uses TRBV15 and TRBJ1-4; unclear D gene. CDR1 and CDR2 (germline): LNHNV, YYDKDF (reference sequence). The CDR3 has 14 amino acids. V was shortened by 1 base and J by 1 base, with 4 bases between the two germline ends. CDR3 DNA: TGTGCCACCAGCAGAGCCGAAACTAATGAAAAACTGTTTTTT. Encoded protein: CATSRAETNEKLFF.

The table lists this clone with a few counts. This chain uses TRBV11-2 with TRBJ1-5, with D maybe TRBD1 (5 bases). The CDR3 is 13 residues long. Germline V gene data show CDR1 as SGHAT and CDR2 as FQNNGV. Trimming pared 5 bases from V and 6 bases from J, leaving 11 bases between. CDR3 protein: CASSLDSFQPQHF. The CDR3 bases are TGTGCCAGCAGCCTTGACAGTTTTCAGCCCCAGCATTTT. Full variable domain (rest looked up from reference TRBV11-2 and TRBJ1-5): EAGVAQSPRYKIIEKRQSVAFWCNPISGHATLYWYQQILGQGPKLLIQFQNNGVVDDSQLPKDRFSAERLKGVDSTLKIQPAKLEDSAVYLCASSLDSFQPQHFGDGTRLSIL.

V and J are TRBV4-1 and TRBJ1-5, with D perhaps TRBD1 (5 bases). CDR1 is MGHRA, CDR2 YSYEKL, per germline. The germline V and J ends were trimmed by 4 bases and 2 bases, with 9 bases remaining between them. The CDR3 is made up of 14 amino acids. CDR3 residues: CASSRSRGNQPQHF. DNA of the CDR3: TGCGCCAGCAGCCGGTCCAGGGGCAATCAGCCCCAGCATTTT.

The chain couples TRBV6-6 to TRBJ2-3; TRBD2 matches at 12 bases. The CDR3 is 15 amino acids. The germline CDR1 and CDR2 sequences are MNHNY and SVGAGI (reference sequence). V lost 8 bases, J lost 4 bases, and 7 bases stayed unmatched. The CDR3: CASGLLAGGSDTQYF. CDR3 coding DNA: TGTGCCAGCGGATTACTAGCGGGAGGCTCAGATACGCAGTATTTT.

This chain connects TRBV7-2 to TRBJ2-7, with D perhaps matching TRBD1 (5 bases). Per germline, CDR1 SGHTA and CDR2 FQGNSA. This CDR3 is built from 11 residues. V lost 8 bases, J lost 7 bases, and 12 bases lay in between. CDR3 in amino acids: CASQIHREQYF. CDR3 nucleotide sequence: TGTGCCAGCCAAATCCACAGGGAGCAGTACTTC.

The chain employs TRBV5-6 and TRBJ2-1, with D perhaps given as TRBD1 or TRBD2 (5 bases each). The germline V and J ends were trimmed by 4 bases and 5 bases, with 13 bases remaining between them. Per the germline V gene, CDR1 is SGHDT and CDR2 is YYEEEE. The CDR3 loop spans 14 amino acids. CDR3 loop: CASSMGPRDNEQFF. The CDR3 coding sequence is TGTGCCAGCAGCATGGGACCGAGAGACAATGAGCAGTTCTTC.